One sample yielded the 5 T cell receptor beta chains listed below, sequenced in a study of blood T cell repertoires in COVID-19. Measured with immunoSEQ multiplex PCR; TCRdb has only the in-frame clones, and not every one. Here the sample spans over 150,000 clones, roughly 84% being singletons. The sequenced sample consisted of peripheral blood. Every receptor here comes from a woman aged 40 to 55 with COVID-19, enrolled during active disease.

The gene calls are TRBV27 and TRBJ1-1; 9 nucleotides line up with TRBD1. Germline V gene sequence: CDR1 MNHEY, CDR2 SMNVEV (reference sequence). The V and J ends lost 5 bases and 7 bases, in that order; junction bases with no gene match: 8. The CDR3 covers 14 residues. The DNA for the CDR3 is TGTGCCAGCAGTCGCGGTGGACAGGGGATTGAAGCTTTCTTT. Translated: CASSRGGQGIEAFF.

The J gene is TRBJ2-7, the V gene TRBV2; D may be TRBD2 (5 bases). Trimming cost V 0 bases and J 3 bases, with 15 bases left between them. The CDR3 has 16 residues. CDR1 is SNHLY and CDR2 is FYNNEI in the germline V gene. The CDR3 loop is CASSEALPREGYEQYF. As DNA, the CDR3 is TGTGCCAGCAGTGAAGCGCTTCCCCGTGAGGGCTACGAGCAGTACTTC.

The gene calls are TRBV19 and TRBJ2-5; 7 bases are shared with TRBD2. Germline trimming cut 7 bases from V and 4 bases from J; bases unmatched to any gene: 9. Germline V lookup: CDR1 LNHDA, CDR2 SQIVND (reference sequence). The CDR3 contains 14 residues. The CDR3 region has the DNA TGTGCCAGTACGAAAGCGGGGACGTCAGAGACCCAGTACTTC. Its translation is CASTKAGTSETQYF.

The chain combines TRBV7-8 with TRBJ2-7; TRBD1 matches 7 bases. The CDR3 extends over 14 amino acids. Germline CDR1 is SGHVS and CDR2 is FQNEAQ. V dropped 1 base and J dropped 4; count of bases not matched to a gene: 4. The CDR3 spells CASSLVARGYEQYF. The CDR3 region has the DNA TGTGCCAGCAGCTTAGTAGCCAGGGGGTACGAGCAGTACTTC.

This clone has only a few counts. This rearrangement joins TRBV19 to TRBJ1-4, with 7 bases identical to TRBD1. This CDR3 spans 16 amino acids. Trimming cost V 7 bases and J 3 bases; bases outside gene matches: 11. Germline V gene sequence: CDR1 LNHDA, CDR2 SQIVND (reference sequence). CDR3 sequence reads: CASTPAGTASNEKLFF. The DNA for the CDR3 is TGTGCCAGTACTCCCGCCGGGACAGCCTCTAATGAAAAACTGTTTTTT.